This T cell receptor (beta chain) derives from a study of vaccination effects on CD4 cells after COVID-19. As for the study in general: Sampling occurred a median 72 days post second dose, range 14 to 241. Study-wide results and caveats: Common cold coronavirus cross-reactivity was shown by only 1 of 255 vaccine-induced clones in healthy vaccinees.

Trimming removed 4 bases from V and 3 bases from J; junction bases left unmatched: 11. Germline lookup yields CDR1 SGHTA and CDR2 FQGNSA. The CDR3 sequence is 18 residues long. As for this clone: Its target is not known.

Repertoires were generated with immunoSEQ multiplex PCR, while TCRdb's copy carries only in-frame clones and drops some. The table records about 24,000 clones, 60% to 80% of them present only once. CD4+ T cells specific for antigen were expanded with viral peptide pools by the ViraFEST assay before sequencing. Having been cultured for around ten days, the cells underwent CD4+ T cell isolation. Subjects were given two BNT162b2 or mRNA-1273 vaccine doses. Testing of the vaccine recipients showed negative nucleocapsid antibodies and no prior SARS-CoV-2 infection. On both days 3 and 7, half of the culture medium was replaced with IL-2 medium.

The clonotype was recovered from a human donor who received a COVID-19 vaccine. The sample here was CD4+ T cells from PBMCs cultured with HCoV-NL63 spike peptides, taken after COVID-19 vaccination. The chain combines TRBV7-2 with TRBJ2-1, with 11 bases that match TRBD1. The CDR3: CASSSTGTGGGIYNEQFF. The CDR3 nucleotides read TGTGCCAGCAGCTCGACCGGGACAGGGGGAGGGATCTACAATGAGCAGTTCTTC.